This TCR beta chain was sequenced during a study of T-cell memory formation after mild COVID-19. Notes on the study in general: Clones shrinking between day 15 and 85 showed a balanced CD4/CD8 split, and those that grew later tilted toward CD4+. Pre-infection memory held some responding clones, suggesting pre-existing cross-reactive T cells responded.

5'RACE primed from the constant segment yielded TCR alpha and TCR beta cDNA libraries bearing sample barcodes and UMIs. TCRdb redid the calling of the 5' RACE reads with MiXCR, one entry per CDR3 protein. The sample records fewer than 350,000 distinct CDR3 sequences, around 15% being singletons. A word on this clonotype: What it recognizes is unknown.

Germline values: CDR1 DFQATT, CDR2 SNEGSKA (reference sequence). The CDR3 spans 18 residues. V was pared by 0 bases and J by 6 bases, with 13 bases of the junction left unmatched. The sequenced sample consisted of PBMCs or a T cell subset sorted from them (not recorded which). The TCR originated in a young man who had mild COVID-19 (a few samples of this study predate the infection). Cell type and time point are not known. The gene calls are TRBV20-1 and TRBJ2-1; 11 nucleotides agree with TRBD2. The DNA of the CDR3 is TGCAGTGCTAGAGATCTGCTTTCCTTAGCGGGGGGGCCCAATGAGCAGTTCTTC. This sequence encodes CSARDLLSLAGGPNEQFF.